The source of this T cell receptor (beta chain) is a study of cytomegalovirus exposure and HLA in healthy donors. This clone was seen only once. Use of 60 Vbeta and 13 Jbeta primers characterized the PCR. The method was immunoSEQ multiplex PCR; TCRdb's version includes in-frame clones alone and lacks a portion of them. The table shows around 170,000 clones, with roughly 79% occurring only once. The receptor's source is a woman in her thirties or forties in good health and CMV-seropositive. The sample taken for sequencing was PBMCs.

CDR3 coding DNA: TGTGCCTGGAGTATCCGGTTCTCCGGTAGCTACACCTTC. The encoded protein is CAWSIRFSGSYTF. J is TRBJ1-2 and V is TRBV30, with no clear D. The CDR3 spans 13 residues. Germline lookup yields CDR1 GTSNPN and CDR2 SVGIG (reference sequence). Trimming removed 2 bases at V and 9 bases at J, with 16 bases between.